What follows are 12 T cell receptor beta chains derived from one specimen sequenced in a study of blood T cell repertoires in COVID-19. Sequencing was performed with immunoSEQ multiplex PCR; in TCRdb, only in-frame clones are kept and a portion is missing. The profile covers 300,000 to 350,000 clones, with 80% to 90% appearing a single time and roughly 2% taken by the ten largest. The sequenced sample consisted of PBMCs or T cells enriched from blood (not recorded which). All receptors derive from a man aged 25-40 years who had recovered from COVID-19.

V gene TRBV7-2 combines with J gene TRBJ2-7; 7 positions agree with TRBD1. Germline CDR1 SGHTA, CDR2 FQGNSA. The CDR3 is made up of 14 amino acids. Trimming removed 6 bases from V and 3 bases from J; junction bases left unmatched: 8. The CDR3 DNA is TGTGCCAGCAGTCTGGGACAGTCCCTCTACGAGCAGTACTTC. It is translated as CASSLGQSLYEQYF.

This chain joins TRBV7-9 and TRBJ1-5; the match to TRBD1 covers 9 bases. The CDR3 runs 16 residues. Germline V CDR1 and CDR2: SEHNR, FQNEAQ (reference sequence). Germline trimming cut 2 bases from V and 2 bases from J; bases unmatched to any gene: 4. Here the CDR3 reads CASSLLTGGRNQPQHF. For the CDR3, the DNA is TGTGCCAGCAGCTTATTGACAGGGGGACGCAATCAGCCCCAGCATTTT.

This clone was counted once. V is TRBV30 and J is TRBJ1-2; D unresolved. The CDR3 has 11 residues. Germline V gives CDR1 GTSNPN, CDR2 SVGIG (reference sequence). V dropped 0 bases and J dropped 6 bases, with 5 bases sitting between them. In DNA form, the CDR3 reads TGTGCCTGGAGTGTTTCGGATGGCTACACCTTC. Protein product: CAWSVSDGYTF. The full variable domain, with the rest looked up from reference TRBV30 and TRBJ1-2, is SQTIHQWPATLVQPVGSPLSLECTVEGTSNPNLYWYRQAAGRGLQLLFYSVGIGQISSEVPQNLSASRPQDRQFILSSKKLLLSDSGFYLCAWSVSDGYTFGSGTRLTVV.

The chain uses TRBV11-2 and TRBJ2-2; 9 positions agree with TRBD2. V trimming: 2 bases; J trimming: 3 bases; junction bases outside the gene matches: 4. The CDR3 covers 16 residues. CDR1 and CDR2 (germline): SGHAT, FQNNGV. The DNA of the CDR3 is TGTGCCAGCAGCTTAATCCTAGCGGGGTACACCGGGGAGCTGTTTTTT. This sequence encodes CASSLILAGYTGELFF.

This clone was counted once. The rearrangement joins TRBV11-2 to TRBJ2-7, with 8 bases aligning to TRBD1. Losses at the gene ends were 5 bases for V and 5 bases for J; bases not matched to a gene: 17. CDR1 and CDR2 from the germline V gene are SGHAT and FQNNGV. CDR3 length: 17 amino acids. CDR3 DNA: TGTGCCAGCAGCCATTATCGTACTCAGGGGGCACTGCACGAGCAGTACTTC. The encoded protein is CASSHYRTQGALHEQYF.

The CDR3, as DNA: TGTGCCAGCAGCCAACAGGGTCGGACCCAAGAGACCCAGTACTTC. This translates into CASSQQGRTQETQYF. This chain links TRBV4-2 with TRBJ2-5; tentative D call: TRBD1 (5 bases). Trimming left V 2 bases short and J 1 base short, with 11 bases between. The CDR3 has 15 residues. CDR1 LGHNA and CDR2 YNFKEQ come from the germline V gene.

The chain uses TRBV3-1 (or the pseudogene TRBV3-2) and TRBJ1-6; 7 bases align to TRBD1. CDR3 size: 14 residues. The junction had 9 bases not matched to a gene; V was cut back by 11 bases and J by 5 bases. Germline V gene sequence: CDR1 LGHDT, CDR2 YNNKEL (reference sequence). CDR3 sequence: CASRLGQDNSPLHF. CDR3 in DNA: TGTGCCTCTAGACTCGGACAGGATAATTCACCCCTCCACTTT.

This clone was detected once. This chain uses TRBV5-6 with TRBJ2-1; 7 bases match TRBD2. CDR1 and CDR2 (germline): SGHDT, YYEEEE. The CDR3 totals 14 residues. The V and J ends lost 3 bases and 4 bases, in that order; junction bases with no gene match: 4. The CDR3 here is CASSWGAGYNEQFF. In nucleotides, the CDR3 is TGTGCCAGCAGCTGGGGAGCGGGGTACAATGAGCAGTTCTTC.

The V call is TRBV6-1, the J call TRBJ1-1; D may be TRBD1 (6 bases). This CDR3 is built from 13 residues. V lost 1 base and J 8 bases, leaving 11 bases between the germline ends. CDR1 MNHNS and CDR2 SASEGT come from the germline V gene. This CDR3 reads CASSEGWTAEAFF. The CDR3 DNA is TGTGCCAGCAGTGAAGGATGGACAGCCGAAGCTTTCTTT.

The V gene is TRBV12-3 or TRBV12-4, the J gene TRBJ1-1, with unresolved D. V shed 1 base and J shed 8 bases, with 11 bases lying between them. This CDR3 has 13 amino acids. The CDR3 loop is CASSLGQRSEAFF. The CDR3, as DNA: TGTGCCAGCAGTTTAGGGCAGCGATCGGAAGCTTTCTTT.

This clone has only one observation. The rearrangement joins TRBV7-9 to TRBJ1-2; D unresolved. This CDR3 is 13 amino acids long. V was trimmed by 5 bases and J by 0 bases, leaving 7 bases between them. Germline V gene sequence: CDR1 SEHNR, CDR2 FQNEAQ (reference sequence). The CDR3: CASSVSANYGYTF. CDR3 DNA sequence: TGTGCCAGCAGCGTCTCGGCTAACTATGGCTACACCTTC.

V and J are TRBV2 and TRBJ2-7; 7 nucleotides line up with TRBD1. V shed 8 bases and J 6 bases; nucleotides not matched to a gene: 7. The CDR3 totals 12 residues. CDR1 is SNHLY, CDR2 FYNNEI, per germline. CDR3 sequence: CASDRDSLEQYF. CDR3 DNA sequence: TGTGCCAGCGATCGGGACAGCCTCGAGCAGTACTTC.